The sequence of this T cell receptor (beta chain) was determined in a study of a mutant IDH1 vaccine in newly diagnosed glioma. The overall study: Either 4-6 weeks after radiotherapy alone or alongside temozolomide, vaccination was begun. A 62.5% male, approximately 38% female split and a mean age of approximately 40 years characterized treated patients. Beforehand, treatment had been radiotherapy, temozolomide, or both; the majority received both.

Of note for this clone: No antigen is known for it.

Documented time point: week 11, during vaccination. The vaccine gave 300 ug of a 20-mer mutant IDH1 peptide subcutaneously per dose. Sequencing was performed with immunoSEQ multiplex PCR; in TCRdb, only in-frame clones are kept and a portion is missing. This sample yields 40,000 or so clones, of which about four fifths are seen a single time; 2.2% belongs to the top ten. Germline loops: CDR1 SEHNR, CDR2 FQNEAQ (reference sequence). CDR3 length: 14 amino acids. Trimming cost V 5 bases and J 2 bases; bases outside gene matches: 5. The gene calls are TRBV7-9 and TRBJ2-7, with 8 bases fitting TRBD1. The TCR was taken from a man aged 35 to 55 with glioma. The material was PBMCs, obtained from a glioma patient whose treatment included an IDH1 peptide vaccine. The CDR3: CASSGGQAAYEQYF. CDR3 nucleotides: TGTGCCAGCAGCGGGGGACAGGCCGCCTACGAGCAGTACTTC.